This T cell receptor beta chain was sequenced in a study of type 1 regulatory T cells. At the level of the study: T-allo10 is a Tr1-enriched, alloantigen-specific CD4 T cell product made in vitro.

MiXCR, applied by TCRdb to the reads, yields one record per CDR3 protein. This sample has under 30,000 distinct CDR3 sequences; roughly 45% occur once, and the top ten carry around 4.9%. As for this clonotype: Its matching antigen is unknown.

The CDR3 is 16 residues long. The germline V and J ends were trimmed by 4 bases and 3 bases, with 19 bases remaining between them. Looked up from germline, CDR1 is SGHDT and CDR2 is YYEEEE. The V and J genes are TRBV5-6 and TRBJ2-5; a weak D match, TRBD2 (5 bases). The clonotype was recovered from a human donor in good health. Sequencing was done on a sample of cultured T cells, either the whole culture or a sorted T cell fraction (not recorded which). The CDR3: CASSLRGALLEETQYF. CDR3 nucleotides: TGTGCCAGCAGCCTTCGGGGAGCCCTCCTTGAAGAGACCCAGTACTTC.